This T cell receptor (beta chain) was sequenced for a study of identical twins (dated by TCRdb to the mid-2010s). For the study in its entirety: TCR alpha and beta repertoires from monozygotic twins, unrelated adults of various ages and cord blood were deep-sequenced to test whether fetal clonotypes persist. To rule out contamination, the twin experiments were replicated at different times with different library preparation protocols.

About this clonotype: The clone's antigen remains unknown. Within one base of it there is no much larger clone, and no base qualities were kept.

All donors were healthy Caucasians. The twin cohort comprised three pairs of female monozygotic twins, all aged roughly 18 to 30 years. Positive isolation kits from Invitrogen were used to isolate CD4+ and CD8+ T cell populations. What the research found in general, with its limitations: Out-of-frame TCR alpha sequences shared between twins showed an excess of low generation-probability sequences compared with coincidental sharing between unrelated individuals. Because the same donors could not be followed over many years, the conclusions depended on cross-sectional statistical analysis. Invariant T cells such as MAIT and iNKT could partly confound zero-insertion analyses, though diverse VJ usage argued against this for most clonotypes. Out-of-frame TCR alpha sharing in monozygotic twins was systematically underestimated by recombination models, whereas sharing between unrelated individuals was in agreement with the recombination models. Abundant cord blood beta clonotypes had fewer insertions, young adult naive repertoires showed a similar but weaker trend, and memory repertoires showed no such trend. A weaker excess of twin sharing was found in beta out-of-frame sequences because the signal-to-noise ratio was lowered by fewer shared sequences.

V drops 1 base and J drops 7 bases, leaving 8 bases in between. CDR1 and CDR2 are drawn from the germline V gene (reference sequence): LGHDT, YNNKEL. The CDR3 sequence holds 13 residues, the cysteine and phenylalanine included. This entry keeps only the CDR3 DNA: 39 bases, framed from base 1. Library preparation was by 5' RACE. Sequencer: Illumina HiSeq 2000. Template switching added a universal primer binding site, and the final cDNA carried a unique molecular identifier that allowed TCR cDNA molecules to be counted accurately. First-strand cDNA for TCR alpha and beta chains was synthesized from specific primers in the conserved constant-segment region. To control for contamination, every cDNA library carried two barcodes: a SMART-Mk sample barcode plus Illumina barcodes. Two successive PCR steps introduced TruSeq adapter sequences along with Illumina sample barcodes. TCR alpha and beta cDNA libraries were sequenced on the Illumina HiSeq platform with custom primers. The original methods were these. Unique molecular identifiers were extracted from raw reads with MiGEC, and CDR3 positions were determined with MiXCR. Recombination models were inferred per individual with the repgenHMM and IGoR tools using an EM algorithm. Shared clonotype analysis was performed with the tcR package in R, normalizing sharing by the product of cloneset sizes. To study raw recombination without the effects of thymic and clonal selection, out-of-frame nonproductive sequences were analyzed. TCRdb handled the public reads itself, with Q25 trimming in fastp and clone calling in MiXCR, and kept productive beta chains. A single entry per CDR3 protein holds the most common genes and DNA from its merged rows. For this entry, the V and J calls and clone size follow TCRdb and not the study's own pipeline. Recorded for this sample are around 550,000 distinct CDR3 sequences; roughly 15% of them occurred a single time. The ten largest clones capture around 0.4% of the sample.

These same data were also listed under a study on yellow fever vaccine responses in identical twins. That second publication adds: The authors reported that the T cell response to vaccination in identical twins appeared partly convergent and partly personalized. The study precisely tracked vaccine-responding T cell clones in identical twins.

The sequence links TRBV3-1 to TRBJ1-5; the D gene remains uncertain. The receptor comes from a young woman in good health. The source material was CD4+ T cells sorted from blood. The CDR3 protein is CASSQGPGQPQHF. The DNA sequence is TGTGCCAGCAGCCAAGGGCCCGGACAGCCCCAGCATTTT. Here the CDR3 is joined to the reference TRBV3-1 and TRBJ1-5 genes, and the full variable domain is: DTAVSQTPKYLVTQMGNDKSIKCEQNLGHDTMYWYKQDSKKFLKIMFSYNNKELIINETVPNRFSPKSPDKAHLNLHINSLELGDSAVYFCASSQGPGQPQHFGDGTRLSIL.